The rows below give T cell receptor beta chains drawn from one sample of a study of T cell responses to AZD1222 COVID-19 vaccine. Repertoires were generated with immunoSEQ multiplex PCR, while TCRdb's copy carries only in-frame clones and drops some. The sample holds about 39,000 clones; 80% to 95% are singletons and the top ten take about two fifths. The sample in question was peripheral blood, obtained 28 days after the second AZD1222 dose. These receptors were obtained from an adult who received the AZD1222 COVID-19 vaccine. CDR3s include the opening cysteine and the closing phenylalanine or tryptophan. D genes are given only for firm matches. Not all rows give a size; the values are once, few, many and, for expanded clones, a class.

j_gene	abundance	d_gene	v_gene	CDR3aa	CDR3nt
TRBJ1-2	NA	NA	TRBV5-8	CASSFLVGNGYTF	TGTGCCAGCAGCTTCCTGGTTGGGAATGGCTACACCTTC
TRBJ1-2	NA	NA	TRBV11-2	CASSLVGDRAYGYTF	TGTGCCAGCAGCTTAGTCGGCGACAGAGCCTATGGCTACACCTTC
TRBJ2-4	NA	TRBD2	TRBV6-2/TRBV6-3	CASSYGLAGGPIENIQYF	TGTGCCAGCAGTTACGGGTTAGCGGGGGGGCCAATCGAAAACATTCAGTACTTC
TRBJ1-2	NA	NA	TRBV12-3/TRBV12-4	CASSATAYGYTF	TGTGCCAGCAGTGCGACAGCCTATGGCTACACCTTC
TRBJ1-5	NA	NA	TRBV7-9	CASSPGGGYQPQHF	TGTGCCAGCAGCCCGGGGGGGGGATATCAGCCCCAGCATTTT
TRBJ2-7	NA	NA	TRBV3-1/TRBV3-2	CASSPNGGEQYF	TGTGCCAGCAGCCCAAATGGGGGGGAGCAGTACTTC
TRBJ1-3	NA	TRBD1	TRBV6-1	CASSEIKGARNSGNTIYF	TGTGCCAGCAGTGAAATCAAGGGGGCCAGGAACTCTGGAAACACCATATATTTT
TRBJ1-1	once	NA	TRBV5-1	CASSLRTGLNTEAFF	TGCGCCAGCAGCTTACGAACAGGGCTGAACACTGAAGCTTTCTTT
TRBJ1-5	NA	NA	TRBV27	CASSLAGVPNQPQHF	TGTGCCAGCAGTTTAGCAGGGGTCCCCAATCAGCCCCAGCATTTT
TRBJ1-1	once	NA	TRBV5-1	CASRSPGNTEAFF	TGCGCCAGCAGGTCTCCAGGGAACACTGAAGCTTTCTTT
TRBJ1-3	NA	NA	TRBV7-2	CASSLSTGSGNTIYF	TGTGCCAGCAGCTTAAGTACAGGGTCCGGAAACACCATATATTTT
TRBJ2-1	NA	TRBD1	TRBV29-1	CSVDGDSQDNEQFF	TGCAGCGTTGATGGGGACAGCCAGGACAATGAGCAGTTCTTC
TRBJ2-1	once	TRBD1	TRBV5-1	CASSLPGQGYNEQFF	TGCGCCAGCAGCCTCCCGGGACAGGGCTACAATGAGCAGTTCTTC
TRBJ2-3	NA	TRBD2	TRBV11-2	CASSPGLAGGSDTQYF	TGTGCCAGCAGCCCAGGACTAGCGGGGGGTTCAGATACGCAGTATTTT
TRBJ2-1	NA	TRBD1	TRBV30	CAWRAPSTGDFF	TGTGCCTGGAGGGCCCCCTCGACAGGGGACTTCTTC
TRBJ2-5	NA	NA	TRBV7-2	CASSLLLAQETQYF	TGTGCCAGCAGCTTATTATTGGCCCAAGAGACCCAGTACTTC
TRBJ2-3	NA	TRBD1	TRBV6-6	CASSRQGGSTDTQYF	TGTGCCAGCAGCCGACAGGGGGGAAGCACAGATACGCAGTATTTT
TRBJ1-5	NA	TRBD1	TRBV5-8	CASSPGQRDVGNQPQHF	TGTGCCAGCAGCCCGGGACAGCGGGATGTTGGCAATCAGCCCCAGCATTTT
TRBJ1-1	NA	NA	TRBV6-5	CASSQGMNTEAFF	TGTGCCAGCAGCCAGGGGATGAACACTGAAGCTTTCTTT
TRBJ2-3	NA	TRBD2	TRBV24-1	CATSASGGPTDTQYF	TGTGCCACCAGTGCCAGCGGGGGCCCCACAGATACGCAGTATTTT
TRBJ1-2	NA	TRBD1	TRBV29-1	CSVEGDRGANYGYTF	TGCAGCGTTGAAGGGGACAGGGGTGCCAACTATGGCTACACCTTC
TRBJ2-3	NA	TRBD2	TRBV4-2	CASSQVMKIAGFPDTQYF	TGTGCCAGCAGCCAAGTCATGAAAATAGCGGGATTTCCGGATACGCAGTATTTT
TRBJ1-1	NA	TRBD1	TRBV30	CAWGDRGYTEAFF	TGTGCCTGGGGGGACAGGGGCTACACTGAAGCTTTCTTT
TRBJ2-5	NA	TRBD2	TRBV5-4	CASTSGFSTWETQYF	TGTGCCAGCACTAGCGGGTTCTCCACGTGGGAGACCCAGTACTTC
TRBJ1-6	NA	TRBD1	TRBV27	CASSLRDRGRPHNSPLHF	TGTGCCAGCAGTTTACGGGACAGGGGGCGCCCCCATAATTCACCCCTCCACTTT
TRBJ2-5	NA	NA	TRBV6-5	CASSNSEETQYF	TGTGCCAGCAGTAACAGTGAAGAGACCCAGTACTTC
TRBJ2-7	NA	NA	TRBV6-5	CASSRTDLSYEQYF	TGTGCCAGCAGTCGGACGGATCTATCCTACGAGCAGTACTTC
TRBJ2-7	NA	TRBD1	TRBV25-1	CASSEGTVISYEQYF	TGTGCCAGCAGTGAAGGGACAGTCATATCCTACGAGCAGTACTTC
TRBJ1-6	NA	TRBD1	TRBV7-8	CASSSQGVGTSPLHF	TGTGCCAGCAGCTCGCAGGGGGTTGGCACTTCACCCCTCCACTTT
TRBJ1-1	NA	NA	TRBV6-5	CASSYSWTATNTEAFF	TGTGCCAGCAGTTACTCTTGGACAGCTACGAACACTGAAGCTTTCTTT
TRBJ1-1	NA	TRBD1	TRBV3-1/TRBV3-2	CASSQGRGAFF	TGTGCCAGCAGCCAAGGCAGGGGGGCTTTCTTT
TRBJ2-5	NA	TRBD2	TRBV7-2	CASSSASGGAETQYF	TGTGCCAGCAGCTCCGCTAGCGGGGGGGCCGAGACCCAGTACTTC
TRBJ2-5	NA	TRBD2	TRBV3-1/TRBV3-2	CASSQVRRGGETQYF	TGTGCCAGCAGCCAAGTTCGACGGGGGGGAGAGACCCAGTACTTC
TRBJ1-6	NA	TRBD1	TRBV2	CASRGYRGGNSPLHF	TGTGCCAGCAGGGGGTACAGGGGAGGTAATTCACCCCTCCACTTT
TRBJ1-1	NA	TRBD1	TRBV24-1	CATSRSHEDRANTEAFF	TGTGCCACCAGCAGATCCCACGAGGACAGGGCGAACACTGAAGCTTTCTTT
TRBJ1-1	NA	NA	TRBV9	CASSVVVGITEAFF	TGTGCCAGCAGCGTAGTAGTTGGTATCACTGAAGCTTTCTTT
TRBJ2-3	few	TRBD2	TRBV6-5	CASSFLGVGGTDTQYF	TGTGCCAGCAGTTTTCTGGGGGTGGGGGGGACAGATACGCAGTATTTT
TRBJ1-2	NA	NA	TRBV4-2	CASSQEGDGGFGGYTF	TGTGCCAGCAGCCAAGAGGGTGATGGGGGATTCGGTGGCTACACCTTC
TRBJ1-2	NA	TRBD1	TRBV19	CASSATGTGSLNYGYTF	TGTGCCAGTAGTGCAACCGGGACAGGGTCCTTGAACTATGGCTACACCTTC
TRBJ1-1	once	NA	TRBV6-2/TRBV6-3	CASTPPLQGTAFF	TGTGCCAGCACCCCGCCCCTACAGGGCACAGCTTTCTTT
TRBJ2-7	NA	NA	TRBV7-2	CASTPSGTNYEQYF	TGTGCCAGCACCCCTTCAGGGACCAACTACGAGCAGTACTTC
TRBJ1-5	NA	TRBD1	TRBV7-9	CASSLGQAGGEPQHF	TGTGCCAGCAGCCTAGGACAGGCCGGGGGTGAGCCCCAGCATTTT